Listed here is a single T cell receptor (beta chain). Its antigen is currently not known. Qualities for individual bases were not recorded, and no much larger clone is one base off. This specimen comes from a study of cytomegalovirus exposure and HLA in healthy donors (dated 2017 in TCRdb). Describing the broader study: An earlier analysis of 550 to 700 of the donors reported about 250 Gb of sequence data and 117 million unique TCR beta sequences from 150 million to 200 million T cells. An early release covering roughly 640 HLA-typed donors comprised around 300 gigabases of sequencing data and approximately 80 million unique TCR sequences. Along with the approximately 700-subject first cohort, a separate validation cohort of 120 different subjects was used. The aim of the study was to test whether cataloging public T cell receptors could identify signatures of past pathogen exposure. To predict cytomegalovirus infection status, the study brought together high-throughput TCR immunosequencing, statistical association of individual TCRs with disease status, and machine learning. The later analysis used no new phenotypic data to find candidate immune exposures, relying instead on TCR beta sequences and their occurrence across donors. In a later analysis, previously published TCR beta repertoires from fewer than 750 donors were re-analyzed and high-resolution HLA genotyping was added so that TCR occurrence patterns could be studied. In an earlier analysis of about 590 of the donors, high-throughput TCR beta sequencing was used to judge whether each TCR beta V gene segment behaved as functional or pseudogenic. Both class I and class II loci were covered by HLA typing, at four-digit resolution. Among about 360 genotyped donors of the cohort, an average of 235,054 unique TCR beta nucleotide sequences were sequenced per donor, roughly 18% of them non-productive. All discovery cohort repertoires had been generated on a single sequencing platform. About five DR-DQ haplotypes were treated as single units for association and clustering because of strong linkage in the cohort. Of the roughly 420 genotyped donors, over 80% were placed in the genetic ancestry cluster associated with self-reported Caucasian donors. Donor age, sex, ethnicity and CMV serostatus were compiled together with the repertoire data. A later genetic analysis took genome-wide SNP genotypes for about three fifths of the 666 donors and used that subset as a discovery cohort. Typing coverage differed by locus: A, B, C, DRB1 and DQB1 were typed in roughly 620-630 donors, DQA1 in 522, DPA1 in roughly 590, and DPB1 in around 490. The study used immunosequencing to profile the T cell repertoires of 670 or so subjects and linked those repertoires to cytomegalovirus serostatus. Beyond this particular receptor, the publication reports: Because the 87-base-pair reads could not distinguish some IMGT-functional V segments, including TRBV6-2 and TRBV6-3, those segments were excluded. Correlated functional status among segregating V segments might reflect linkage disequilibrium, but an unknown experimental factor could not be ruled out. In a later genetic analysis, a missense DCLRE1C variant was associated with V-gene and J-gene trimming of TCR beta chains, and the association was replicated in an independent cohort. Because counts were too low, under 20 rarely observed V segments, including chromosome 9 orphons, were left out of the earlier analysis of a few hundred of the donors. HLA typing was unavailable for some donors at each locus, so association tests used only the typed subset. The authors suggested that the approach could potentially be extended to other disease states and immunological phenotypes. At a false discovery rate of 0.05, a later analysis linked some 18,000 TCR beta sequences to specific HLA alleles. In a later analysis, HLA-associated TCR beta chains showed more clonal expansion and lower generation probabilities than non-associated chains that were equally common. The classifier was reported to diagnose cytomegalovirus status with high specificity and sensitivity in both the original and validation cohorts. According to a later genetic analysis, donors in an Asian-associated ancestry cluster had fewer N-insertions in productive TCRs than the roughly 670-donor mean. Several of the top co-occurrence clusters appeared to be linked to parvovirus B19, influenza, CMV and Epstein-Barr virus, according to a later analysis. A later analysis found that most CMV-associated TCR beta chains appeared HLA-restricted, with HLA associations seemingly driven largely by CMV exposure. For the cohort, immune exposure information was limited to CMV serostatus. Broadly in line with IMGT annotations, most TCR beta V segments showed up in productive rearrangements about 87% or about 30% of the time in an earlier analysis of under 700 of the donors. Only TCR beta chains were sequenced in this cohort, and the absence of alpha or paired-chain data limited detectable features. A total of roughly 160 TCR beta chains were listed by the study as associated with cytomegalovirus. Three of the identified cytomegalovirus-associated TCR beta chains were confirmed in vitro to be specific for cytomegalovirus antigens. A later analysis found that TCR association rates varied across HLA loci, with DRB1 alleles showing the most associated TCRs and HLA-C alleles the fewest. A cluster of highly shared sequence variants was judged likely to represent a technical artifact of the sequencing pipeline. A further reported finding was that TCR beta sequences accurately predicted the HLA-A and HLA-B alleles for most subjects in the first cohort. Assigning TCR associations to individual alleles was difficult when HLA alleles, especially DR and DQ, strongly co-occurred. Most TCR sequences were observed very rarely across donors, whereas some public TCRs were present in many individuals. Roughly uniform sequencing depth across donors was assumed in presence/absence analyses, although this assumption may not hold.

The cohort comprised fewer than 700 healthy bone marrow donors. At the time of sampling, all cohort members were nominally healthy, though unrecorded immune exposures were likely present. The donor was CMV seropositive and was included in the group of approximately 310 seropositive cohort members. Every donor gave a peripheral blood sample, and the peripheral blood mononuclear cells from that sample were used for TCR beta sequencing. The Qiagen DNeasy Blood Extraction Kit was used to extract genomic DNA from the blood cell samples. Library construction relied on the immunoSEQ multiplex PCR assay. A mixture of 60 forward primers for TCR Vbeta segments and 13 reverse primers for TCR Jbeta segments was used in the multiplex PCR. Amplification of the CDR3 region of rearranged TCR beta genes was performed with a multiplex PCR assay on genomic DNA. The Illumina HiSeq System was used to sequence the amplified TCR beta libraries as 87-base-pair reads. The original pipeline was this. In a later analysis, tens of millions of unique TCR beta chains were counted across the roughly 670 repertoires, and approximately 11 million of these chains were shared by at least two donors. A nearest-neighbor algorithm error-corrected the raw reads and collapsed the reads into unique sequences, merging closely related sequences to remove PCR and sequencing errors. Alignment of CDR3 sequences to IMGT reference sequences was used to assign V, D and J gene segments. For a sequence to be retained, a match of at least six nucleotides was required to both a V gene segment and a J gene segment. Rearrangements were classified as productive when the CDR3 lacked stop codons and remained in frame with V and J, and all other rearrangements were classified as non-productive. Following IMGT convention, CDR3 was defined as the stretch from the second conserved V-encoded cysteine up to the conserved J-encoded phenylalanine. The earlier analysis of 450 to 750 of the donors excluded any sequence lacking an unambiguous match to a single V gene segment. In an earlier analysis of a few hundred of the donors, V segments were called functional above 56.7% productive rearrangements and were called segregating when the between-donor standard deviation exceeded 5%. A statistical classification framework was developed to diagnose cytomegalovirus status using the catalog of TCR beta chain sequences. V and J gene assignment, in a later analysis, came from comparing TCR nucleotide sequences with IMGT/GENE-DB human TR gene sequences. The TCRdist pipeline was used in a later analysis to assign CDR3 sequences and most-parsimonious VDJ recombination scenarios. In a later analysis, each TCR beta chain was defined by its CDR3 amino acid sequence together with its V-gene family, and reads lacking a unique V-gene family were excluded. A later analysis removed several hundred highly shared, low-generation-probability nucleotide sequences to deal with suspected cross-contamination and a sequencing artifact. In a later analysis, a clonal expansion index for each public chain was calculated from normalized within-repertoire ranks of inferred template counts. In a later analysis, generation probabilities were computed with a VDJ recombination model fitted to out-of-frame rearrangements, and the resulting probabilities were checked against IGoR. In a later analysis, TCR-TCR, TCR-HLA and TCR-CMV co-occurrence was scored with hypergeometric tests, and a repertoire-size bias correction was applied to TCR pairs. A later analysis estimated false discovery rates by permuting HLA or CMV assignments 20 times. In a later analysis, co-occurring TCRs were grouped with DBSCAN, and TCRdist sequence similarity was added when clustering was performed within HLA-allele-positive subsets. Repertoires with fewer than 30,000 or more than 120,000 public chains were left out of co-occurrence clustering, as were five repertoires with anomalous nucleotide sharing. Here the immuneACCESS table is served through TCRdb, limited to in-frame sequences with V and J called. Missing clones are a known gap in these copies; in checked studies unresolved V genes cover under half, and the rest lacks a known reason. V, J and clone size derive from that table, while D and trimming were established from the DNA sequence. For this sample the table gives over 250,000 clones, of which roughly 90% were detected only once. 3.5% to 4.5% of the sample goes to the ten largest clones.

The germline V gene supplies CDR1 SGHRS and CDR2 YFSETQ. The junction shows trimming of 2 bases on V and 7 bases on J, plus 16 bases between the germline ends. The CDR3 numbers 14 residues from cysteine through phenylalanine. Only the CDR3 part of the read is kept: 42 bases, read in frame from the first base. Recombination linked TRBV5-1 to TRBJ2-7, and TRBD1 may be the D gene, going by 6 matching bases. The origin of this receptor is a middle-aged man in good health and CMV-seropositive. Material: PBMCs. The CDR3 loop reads CASSFRTETGEQYF. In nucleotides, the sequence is TGCGCCAGCAGCTTCCGGACGGAGACAGGAGAGCAGTACTTC.